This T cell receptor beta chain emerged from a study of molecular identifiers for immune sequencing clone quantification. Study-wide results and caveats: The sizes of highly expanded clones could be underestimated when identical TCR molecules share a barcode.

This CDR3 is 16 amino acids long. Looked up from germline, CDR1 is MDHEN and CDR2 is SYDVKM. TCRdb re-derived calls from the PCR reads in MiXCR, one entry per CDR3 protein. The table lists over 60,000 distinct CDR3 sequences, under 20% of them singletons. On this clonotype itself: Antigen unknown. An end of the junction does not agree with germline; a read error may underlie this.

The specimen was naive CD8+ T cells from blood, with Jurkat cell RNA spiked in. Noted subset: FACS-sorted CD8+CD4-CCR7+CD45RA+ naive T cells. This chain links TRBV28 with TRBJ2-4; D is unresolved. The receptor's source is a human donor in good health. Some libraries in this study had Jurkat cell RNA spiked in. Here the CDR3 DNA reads TGTACCAGCAGTCCTGTTGGCGTTCTAGCCAAAAACATTCAGTACTTC. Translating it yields CTSSPVGVLAKNIQYF.